This T cell receptor (beta chain) was profiled in a study of cytomegalovirus exposure and HLA in healthy donors. The table came from immunoSEQ multiplex PCR; TCRdb's copy has only in-frame clones and leaves some out. The table records about 64,000 clones, just over 90% of them present only once. Trimming shortened V by 3 bases and J by 1 base, and 10 bases separated the two germline ends. Germline CDR1 and CDR2: WSHSY and SAAADI. The CDR3 has 15 residues. This TCR was recovered from a woman between 18 and 29 years old in good health and CMV-seronegative. The chain is built from TRBV10-2 and TRBJ2-1, with D possibly matching TRBD2 (5 bases). Sequencing used PBMCs. The chain's CDR3 is CASSERRTSYNEQFF. CDR3 DNA: TGCGCCAGCAGTGAACGAAGGACTTCCTACAATGAGCAGTTCTTC.